This TCR beta chain was observed in a study of T cells after yellow fever vaccination. Points from the study as a whole: Clonotypes shared by both compartments, CD4 and CD8, made up a small share. Though weaker, the secondary response peaked faster, on day 5 versus 15.

V lost 4 bases to trimming and J lost 5 bases; unmatched junction nucleotides: 4. The CDR3 length is 15 residues. Germline loops: CDR1 SGHRS, CDR2 YFSETQ. This clonotype was found many times. The antigen is unknown. Production of TCR cDNA was by 5'RACE template switching, which also added a universal primer site and UMIs. TCRdb fed the 5' RACE reads into MiXCR, producing one record per CDR3 protein. Here the sample spans 250,000 to 350,000 distinct CDR3 sequences, around 4.5% being singletons. The TCR originated in a man between 18 and 35 years old who received the YFV17D yellow fever vaccine. Sequencing was performed on PBMCs, taken 15 days after the yellow fever booster vaccination. The chain links TRBV5-1 to TRBJ2-1, with 12 bases that match TRBD2. CDR3 protein: CASSALAGGNNEQFF. The CDR3 DNA sequence: TGCGCCAGCAGCGCGCTAGCGGGGGGGAACAATGAGCAGTTCTTC.